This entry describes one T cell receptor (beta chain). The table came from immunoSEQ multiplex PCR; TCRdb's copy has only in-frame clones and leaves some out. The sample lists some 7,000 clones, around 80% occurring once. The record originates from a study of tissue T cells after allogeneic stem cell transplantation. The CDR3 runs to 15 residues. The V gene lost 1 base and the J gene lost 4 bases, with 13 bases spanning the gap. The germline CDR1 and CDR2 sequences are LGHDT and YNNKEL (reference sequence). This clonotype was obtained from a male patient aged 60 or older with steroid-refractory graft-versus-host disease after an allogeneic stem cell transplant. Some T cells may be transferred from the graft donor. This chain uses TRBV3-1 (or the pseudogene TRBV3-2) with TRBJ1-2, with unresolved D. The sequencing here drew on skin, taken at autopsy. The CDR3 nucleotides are TGTGCCAGCAGCCAAGGTACCTCAAGTGGCTATGGCTACACCTTC. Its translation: CASSQGTSSGYGYTF.